These T cell receptor beta chains were read from a single sample in a study of Graves' ophthalmopathy and Graves' hyperthyroidism. Each CDR3 protein is one row after TCRdb ran MiXCR on the multiplex PCR reads. The table has approximately 640,000 distinct CDR3 sequences, over 40% seen once. Specimen: peripheral blood. The receptors were sampled from an adult man with Graves' ophthalmopathy. CDR3s leave out the opening cysteine and the closing phenylalanine or tryptophan.

CDR3 | J | V
ASSPTASGGDGYT | TRBJ1-2 | TRBV19
ASSYSLRTPYPAF | TRBJ1-1 | TRBV10-3
SARDTRRAGKYQETQY | TRBJ2-5 | TRBV20-1
SVDASGDRLELF | TRBJ2-2 | TRBV29-1
ASSIGTGTYEQY | TRBJ2-7 | TRBV19
SVEFPGELF | TRBJ2-2 | TRBV29-1
ASSDSTGAGHGYT | TRBJ1-2 | TRBV10-3
ASSGGESGGYGYT | TRBJ1-2 | TRBV9
ASSTGTPSTGELF | TRBJ2-2 | TRBV7-8
ASRGMDRIYQPQH | TRBJ1-5 | TRBV10-2
ATQWGGPTDTQY | TRBJ2-3 | TRBV7-2
ASSRYQETQY | TRBJ2-5 | TRBV7-9
ASSLVGAGMNTEAF | TRBJ1-1 | TRBV5-1
ASSGDKLGTPYGYT | TRBJ1-2 | TRBV2
SVHLVPEAF | TRBJ1-1 | TRBV29-1
AISKQGMNTEAF | TRBJ1-1 | TRBV10-3
ATATGLGPYEQY | TRBJ2-7 | TRBV19
ASSYSIFGRGSNEKLF | TRBJ1-4 | TRBV6-5
ASSTHGGGGNTIY | TRBJ1-3 | TRBV7-9
ASSPPDRQETQY | TRBJ2-5 | TRBV7-9
ASSQVIAGDQPQH | TRBJ1-5 | TRBV4-2
ASSASGYEQY | TRBJ2-7 | TRBV7-9
ASSLRRDSYGQY | TRBJ2-7 | TRBV5-1